The 32 T cell receptor beta chains below come from one sample, sequenced in a study of cytotoxic CD8 clonotypes in ibrutinib-treated CLL. Data came from immunoSEQ multiplex PCR; TCRdb stores just in-frame clones and leaves some out. The profile shows over 250,000 clones, roughly 76% of them singletons. Here the sequenced sample was PBMCs, taken at disease progression, from a patient treated with ibrutinib. These receptors came from a human donor with chronic lymphocytic leukemia.

The chain joins TRBV19 to TRBJ1-2; D call uncertain. The ends were cut back, 3 bases at V and 0 bases at J, with 14 bases in the middle. Germline V CDR1 and CDR2: LNHDA, SQIVND (reference sequence). The CDR3 spans 16 residues. This chain's CDR3 is CASSILNSQANYGYTF. The CDR3 DNA reads as TGTGCCAGTAGTATTCTGAACAGCCAAGCTAACTATGGCTACACCTTC.

V usage is TRBV9 and J usage is TRBJ2-3; no firm D call. CDR1 and CDR2 from the germline V gene are SGDLS and YYNGEE. This CDR3 has 13 amino acids. V was shortened by 3 bases and J by 4 bases, with 9 bases between the two germline ends. The CDR3: CASSATIADTQYF. The DNA of the CDR3 is TGTGCCAGCAGCGCTACTATCGCAGATACGCAGTATTTT.

This clone was seen just once. The chain links TRBV11-1 to TRBJ2-2; a possible D gene is TRBD2 (5 bases). This CDR3 has 13 residues. Germline CDR1 is SGHAT and CDR2 is FQDESV (reference sequence). Deletions cut 5 bases from V and 5 bases from J, with 9 bases between. The CDR3 is CASSPRGTGELFF. The DNA of the CDR3 is TGTGCCAGCAGCCCACGGGGTACCGGGGAGCTGTTTTTT.

V is TRBV10-3 and J is TRBJ2-5, with D possibly called TRBD1 or TRBD2 (6 bases each). From germline, CDR1 is ENHRY and CDR2 SYGVKD. V was pared by 4 bases and J by 1 base, with 10 bases between. This CDR3 has 14 amino acids. The CDR3 here is CAISGGRGQETQYF. In DNA form, the CDR3 reads TGTGCCATCAGTGGGGGGCGGGGCCAAGAGACCCAGTACTTC.

The chain uses TRBV9 and TRBJ2-2; TRBD2 matches at 9 bases. The germline CDR1 and CDR2 sequences are SGDLS and YYNGEE. The CDR3 spans 15 residues. V lost 3 bases to trimming and J lost 5 bases; unmatched junction nucleotides: 5. This CDR3 reads CASSAEAGGTGELFF. The CDR3 DNA reads TGTGCCAGCAGCGCGGAAGCGGGGGGAACCGGGGAGCTGTTTTTT.

The gene calls are TRBV29-1 and TRBJ1-2; possible D gene TRBD1, 5 bases. Germline loops: CDR1 SQVTM, CDR2 ANQGSEA. The CDR3 is 13 residues long. Trimming pared 2 bases from V and 7 bases from J, leaving 14 bases between. The chain's CDR3 is CSVEIRESSGYTF. CDR3 DNA: TGCAGCGTTGAAATCAGGGAATCCAGTGGCTACACCTTC.

The CDR3 region is CASSLVGGLDEQFF. The DNA for the CDR3 is TGCGCCAGCAGCTTGGTAGGGGGGCTCGATGAGCAGTTCTTC. The rearrangement joins TRBV5-1 to TRBJ2-1; possibly TRBD1 or TRBD2 for D (6 bases each). Per the germline V gene, CDR1 is SGHRS and CDR2 is YFSETQ. The CDR3 totals 14 residues. Deletions cut 0 bases from V and 8 bases from J, with 12 bases between.

This sequence joins TRBV11-1 and TRBJ1-2, with D unresolved. Trimming left V 5 bases short and J 1 base short, with 8 bases between. CDR1 SGHAT and CDR2 FQDESV come from the germline V gene (reference sequence). CDR3 length equals 13 residues. The CDR3: CASSPGLNYGYTF. The CDR3 nucleotides read TGTGCCAGCAGCCCTGGGCTTAACTATGGCTACACCTTC.

In its sample, this clone was seen a few times. CDR3 sequence reads: CASSYFVNTEAFF. The CDR3 coding sequence is TGTGCCAGCAGTTACTTCGTGAACACTGAAGCTTTCTTT. V and J are TRBV6-5 and TRBJ1-1; D gene unclear. This CDR3 comprises 13 residues. The V gene lost 1 base and the J gene lost 0 bases, with 3 bases spanning the gap. Germline V gene data show CDR1 as MNHEY and CDR2 as SVGAGI.

This clone showed up just once. The chain links TRBV7-7 to TRBJ2-7; TRBD1 agrees at 7 bases. Germline CDR1 SSHAT, CDR2 FNYEAQ (reference sequence). V was pared by 5 bases and J by 3 bases, with 13 bases of the junction left unmatched. The CDR3 contains 16 residues. The CDR3 reads CASSPFPAGGNYEQYF. The CDR3 DNA reads as TGTGCCAGCAGCCCCTTCCCGGCAGGGGGAAACTACGAGCAGTACTTC.

The chain is built from TRBV9 and TRBJ1-1; unclear D gene. The V gene's germline CDR1 is SGDLS and CDR2 YYNGEE. The CDR3 has 15 amino acids. Trimming pared 0 bases from V and 1 base from J, leaving 10 bases between. The CDR3 reads CASSVGKGANTEAFF. In nucleotides, the CDR3 is TGTGCCAGCAGCGTAGGTAAGGGAGCGAACACTGAAGCTTTCTTT.

This clone was seen only once. The chain uses TRBV4-1 and TRBJ1-3, with D perhaps TRBD1 (6 bases). This CDR3 contains 14 residues. Germline loops: CDR1 MGHRA, CDR2 YSYEKL. V was cut by 6 bases and J by 8 bases, with 17 bases left in between. The CDR3 DNA sequence: TGCGCCAGCAGTCTCAGGGGTGTAGCGGACACCATATATTTT. Amino acid sequence: CASSLRGVADTIYF.

This chain uses TRBV7-9 with TRBJ1-2; D ambiguous. Trimming pared 5 bases from V and 2 bases from J, leaving 18 bases between. In germline, CDR1 is SEHNR, CDR2 FQNEAQ (reference sequence). The length of the CDR3 is 16 residues. This CDR3 reads CASSPPGWSPNYGYTF. The DNA for the CDR3 is TGTGCCAGCAGCCCCCCCGGGTGGTCCCCAAACTATGGCTACACCTTC.

The gene calls are TRBV15 and TRBJ2-2; D might be TRBD2 (7 bases). The CDR3 has 17 residues. The germline CDR1 and CDR2 sequences are LNHNV and YYDKDF (reference sequence). Trimming removed 2 bases from V and 4 bases from J, with 17 bases in between. CDR3 sequence reads: CATSRSRRGASTGELFF. CDR3 DNA: TGTGCCACCAGCAGATCCAGACGGGGGGCGAGCACCGGGGAGCTGTTTTTT.

The chain recombines TRBV28 with TRBJ1-5; 7 nucleotides agree with TRBD1. Germline V gene sequence: CDR1 MDHEN, CDR2 SYDVKM. V was clipped by 5 bases and J by 2 bases; unmatched bases: 3. This CDR3 region has 14 residues. The CDR3 here is CASSRGQGNQPQHF. CDR3 nucleotides: TGTGCCAGCAGTCGAGGACAGGGCAATCAGCCCCAGCATTTT.

V is TRBV4-3 and J is TRBJ2-1; 9 nucleotides agree with TRBD1. CDR3 length equals 16 residues. The germline gives CDR1 LGHNA, CDR2 YSLEER. After removal of 3 bases from V and 8 bases from J, the junction contained 11 bases not matched to a gene. The CDR3 spells CASSQILRDRVHEQFF. CDR3 bases: TGCGCCAGCAGCCAGATCCTCCGGGACAGGGTGCATGAGCAGTTCTTC.

The chain links TRBV27 to TRBJ2-1, with TRBD2 matching 8 bases. Germline CDR1 and CDR2: MNHEY and SMNVEV (reference sequence). This CDR3 is built from 14 residues. The J segment lost 2 bases and the V segment lost 6 bases, leaving 3 bases of the junction unmatched. The CDR3 here is CASRRSGAYNEQFF. CDR3 in DNA: TGTGCCAGCAGGCGTAGCGGGGCCTACAATGAGCAGTTCTTC.

This chain uses TRBV10-3 with TRBJ1-1, with D perhaps matching TRBD1 (5 bases). This CDR3 is built from 12 residues. Looked up from germline, CDR1 is ENHRY and CDR2 is SYGVKD. The V end lost 8 bases, the J end lost 2 bases, and 9 bases lay between the germline ends. CDR3 loop: CAIGRDNTEAFF. In DNA, the CDR3 is TGTGCCATCGGCCGGGACAACACTGAAGCTTTCTTT.

This clone was observed a single time. The V call is TRBV7-2, the J call TRBJ1-2; D may be TRBD1 (5 bases). The CDR3 contains 15 residues. Deletions cut 0 bases from V and 4 bases from J, with 12 bases between. From germline, CDR1 is SGHTA and CDR2 FQGNSA. Written as DNA, the CDR3 is TGTGCCAGCAGCTTAGCGGGACCACAGCTCTATGGCTACACCTTC. Its translation is CASSLAGPQLYGYTF.

This clone was detected once. V gene TRBV5-6 combines with J gene TRBJ2-5; 7 bases agree with TRBD1. CDR3 length: 15 amino acids. J was trimmed by 2 bases and V by 3 bases; bases with no gene match: 7. The germline CDR1 and CDR2 sequences are SGHDT and YYEEEE. The chain's CDR3 is CASSSLPRGQETQYF. CDR3 coding DNA: TGTGCCAGCAGCTCACTCCCCAGGGGGCAAGAGACCCAGTACTTC.

The chain recombines TRBV5-4 with TRBJ1-2, with a possible D match to TRBD1 (6 bases). The V end lost 9 bases, the J end lost 7 bases, and 31 bases lay between the germline ends. Germline V CDR1 and CDR2: SGHNT, YYREEE (reference sequence). This CDR3 is 17 amino acids long. CDR3 residues: CATTRRDTLIRDRGYTF. The CDR3 coding sequence is TGTGCCACCACCCGCCGGGACACGCTGATTCGGGATCGTGGCTACACCTTC.

V is TRBV28 and J is TRBJ2-5, with 8 bases lining up with TRBD2. The CDR3 has 15 amino acids. After removal of 0 bases from V and 5 bases from J, the junction contained 5 bases not matched to a gene. Germline loops: CDR1 MDHEN, CDR2 SYDVKM. CDR3 DNA sequence: TGTGCCAGCAGTTTATGGGAGACTAGCGACGAGACCCAGTACTTC. It specifies CASSLWETSDETQYF. The variable domain in full, completed from reference TRBV28 and TRBJ2-5, reads DVKVTQSSRYLVKRTGEKVFLECVQDMDHENMFWYRQDPGLGLRLIYFSYDVKMKEKGDIPEGYSVSREKKERFSLILESASTNQTSMYLCASSLWETSDETQYFGPGTRLLVL.

The chain links TRBV27 to TRBJ2-3, with D maybe TRBD1 (5 bases). V lost 3 bases to trimming and J lost 5 bases, with 15 bases between them. CDR1 and CDR2 from the germline V gene are MNHEY and SMNVEV (reference sequence). CDR3 length: 15 residues. CDR3 protein: CASSFAMPRGDTQYF. The DNA of the CDR3 is TGTGCCAGCAGTTTCGCTATGCCAAGGGGAGATACGCAGTATTTT.

This chain joins TRBV29-1 and TRBJ2-5; 7 nucleotides align to TRBD2. The V gene's germline CDR1 is SQVTM and CDR2 ANQGSEA. Trimming cost V 6 bases and J 4 bases; bases outside gene matches: 11. The CDR3 covers 14 residues. The CDR3 region has the DNA TGCAGCGTGATATTCCTAGCGGTCATAGAGACCCAGTACTTC. Translating gives CSVIFLAVIETQYF.

V usage is TRBV7-2 and J usage is TRBJ1-2; TRBD1 agrees at 7 bases. The CDR3 totals 14 residues. Germline assignment: CDR1 SGHTA and CDR2 FQGNSA. The J segment lost 0 bases and the V segment lost 5 bases, leaving 3 bases of the junction unmatched. The CDR3 sequence: CASSRDRANYGYTF. CDR3 in DNA: TGTGCCAGCAGCCGGGACAGAGCTAACTATGGCTACACCTTC.

There are a few counts of this clone. The chain joins TRBV2 to TRBJ2-7; weak D call: TRBD2 (6 bases). The CDR3 has 12 residues. Germline CDR1 SNHLY, CDR2 FYNNEI. V was shortened by 7 bases and J by 7 bases, with 14 bases between the two germline ends. The CDR3 region has the DNA TGTGCCAGCAACGGCAGGGCGGGGGAGCAGTACTTC. It translates to CASNGRAGEQYF. Based on the CDR3 plus reference TRBV2 and TRBJ2-7, the full variable domain is EPEVTQTPSHQVTQMGQEVILRCVPISNHLYFYWYRQILGQKVEFLVSFYNNEISEKSEIFDDQFSVERPDGSNFTLKIRSTKLEDSAMYFCASNGRAGEQYFGPGTRLTVT.

The chain uses TRBV6-1 and TRBJ1-3, with unresolved D. The V end lost 4 bases, the J end lost 0 bases, and 13 bases lay between the germline ends. Germline CDR1 reads MNHNS; CDR2 reads SASEGT. The CDR3 is 16 amino acids. The CDR3 region has the DNA TGTGCCAGCAGTGGAAGGGAAACGCTCTCTGGAAACACCATATATTTT. Amino acids: CASSGRETLSGNTIYF.

The sample holds a few counts of this clone. The CDR3 region has the DNA TGTGCCAGCAGTGTGCGAGGGGCACAAGGAGCCTACAATGAGCAGTTCTTC. Amino acid sequence: CASSVRGAQGAYNEQFF. The chain links TRBV27 to TRBJ2-1; D is tentatively TRBD1 or TRBD2 (5 bases each). This CDR3 spans 17 amino acids. V was cut by 5 bases and J by 2 bases, with 19 bases left in between. Per germline, CDR1 MNHEY and CDR2 SMNVEV (reference sequence).

This chain connects TRBV7-6 to TRBJ2-2, with a possible D match to TRBD1 (5 bases). In germline, CDR1 is SGHVS, CDR2 FNYEAQ. The V gene lost 1 base and the J gene lost 4 bases, with 13 bases spanning the gap. The CDR3 runs 16 residues. The CDR3 DNA reads TGTGCCAGCAGCTTAGAGCCCCAAGGGGTCACCGGGGAGCTGTTTTTT. It specifies CASSLEPQGVTGELFF.

The chain recombines TRBV2 with TRBJ2-7; D remains unclear. Trimming took off 8 bases at V and 4 bases at J, with 9 bases between the two ends. This CDR3 is built from 11 residues. Per germline, CDR1 SNHLY and CDR2 FYNNEI. The CDR3 region is CASSEEYEQYF. DNA of the CDR3: TGTGCCAGCTCAGAAGAATACGAGCAGTACTTC.

The chain combines TRBV11-3 with TRBJ2-3; 10 bases align to TRBD1. The CDR3 is made up of 16 amino acids. Germline loops: CDR1 SGHNT, CDR2 YENEEA. V trimming: 5 bases; J trimming: 0 bases; junction bases outside the gene matches: 5. The CDR3: CASSLGQGESTDTQYF. The CDR3 DNA reads as TGTGCCAGCAGCCTCGGACAGGGGGAAAGCACAGATACGCAGTATTTT.

The chain has TRBV4-2 and TRBJ2-7; D remains ambiguous. Germline V gene lookup returns CDR1 LGHNA and CDR2 YNFKEQ. Trimming shortened V by 3 bases and J by 6 bases, and 21 bases separated the two germline ends. The CDR3 has 16 residues. The CDR3 spells CASSHGVAPKECEQYF. The CDR3 nucleotides are TGTGCCAGCAGCCATGGCGTAGCCCCAAAGGAGTGCGAGCAGTACTTC.